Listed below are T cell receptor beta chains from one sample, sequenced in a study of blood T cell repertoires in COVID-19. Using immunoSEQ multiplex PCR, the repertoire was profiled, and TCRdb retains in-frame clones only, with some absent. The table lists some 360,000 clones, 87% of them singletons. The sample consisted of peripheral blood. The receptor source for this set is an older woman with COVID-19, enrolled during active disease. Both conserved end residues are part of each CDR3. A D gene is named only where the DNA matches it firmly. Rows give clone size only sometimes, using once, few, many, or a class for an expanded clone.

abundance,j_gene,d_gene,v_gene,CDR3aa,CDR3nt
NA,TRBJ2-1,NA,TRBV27,CASSSLAVSYNEQFF,TGTGCCAGCAGTTCTTTGGCAGTCTCCTACAATGAGCAGTTCTTC
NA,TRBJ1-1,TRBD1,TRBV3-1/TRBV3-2,CASSHTGTGAFF,TGTGCCAGCAGCCATACAGGGACAGGGGCTTTCTTT
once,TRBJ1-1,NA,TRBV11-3,CASLSQGGNTEAFF,TGTGCCAGCCTAAGCCAAGGGGGGAACACTGAAGCTTTCTTT
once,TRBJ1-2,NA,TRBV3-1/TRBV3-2,CASSRKGLSYGYTF,TGTGCCAGCAGCCGTAAGGGGCTGAGCTATGGCTACACCTTC
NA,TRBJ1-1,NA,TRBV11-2,CASSFGSWYTEAFF,TGTGCCAGCAGCTTTGGTAGTTGGTACACTGAAGCTTTCTTT
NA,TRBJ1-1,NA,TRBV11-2,CASSHLRGHGNTEAFF,TGTGCCAGCAGCCACTTAAGAGGACATGGTAACACTGAAGCTTTCTTT
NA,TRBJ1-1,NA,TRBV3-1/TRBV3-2,CASSPALVGWVSTEAFF,TGTGCCAGCAGCCCAGCCCTGGTCGGGTGGGTTAGCACTGAAGCTTTCTTT
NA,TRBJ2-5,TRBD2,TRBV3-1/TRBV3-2,CASTVAGKGTQYF,TGTGCCAGCACGGTAGCGGGCAAGGGGACCCAGTACTTC
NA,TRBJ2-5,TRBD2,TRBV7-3,CASSQGTSGGRKTQYF,TGTGCCAGCAGCCAAGGGACTAGCGGGGGCAGAAAGACCCAGTACTTC
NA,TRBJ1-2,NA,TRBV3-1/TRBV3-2,CASSQVQGSAGYTF,TGTGCCAGCAGCCAAGTACAGGGTTCGGCGGGCTACACCTTC
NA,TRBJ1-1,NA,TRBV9,CASSTGTSLAFF,TGTGCCAGCAGTACAGGGACCTCATTAGCTTTCTTT
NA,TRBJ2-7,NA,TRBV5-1,CASSLSSNMGAGYEQYF,TGCGCCAGCAGCTTGTCGTCGAATATGGGGGCGGGCTACGAGCAGTACTTC
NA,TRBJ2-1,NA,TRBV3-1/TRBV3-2,CASSPYSISRFYNEQFF,TGTGCCAGCAGTCCCTACTCCATTAGCCGATTTTACAATGAGCAGTTCTTC
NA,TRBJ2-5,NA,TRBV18,CASSPGTPRETQYF,TGTGCCAGCTCACCGGGGACACCCCGGGAGACCCAGTACTTC
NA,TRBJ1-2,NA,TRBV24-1,CATSATSGGYTF,TGTGCCACCAGTGCTACCAGCGGAGGCTACACCTTC
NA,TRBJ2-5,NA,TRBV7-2,CASSLAAAGYKRETQYF,TGTGCCAGCAGCTTAGCTGCGGCGGGGTATAAAAGGGAGACCCAGTACTTC
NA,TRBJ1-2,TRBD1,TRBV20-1,CSARETGIYTF,TGCAGTGCTAGAGAGACAGGGATCTACACCTTC
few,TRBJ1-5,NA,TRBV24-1,CATSDSASPGGPQHF,TGTGCCACCAGTGATTCTGCCTCGCCGGGGGGGCCCCAGCATTTT
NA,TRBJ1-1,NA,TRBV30,CAWSPTGRGYWGTEAFF,TGTGCCTGGAGTCCGACCGGGAGAGGGTATTGGGGCACTGAAGCTTTCTTT
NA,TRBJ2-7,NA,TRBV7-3,CASSLMSGLRYEQYF,TGTGCCAGCAGCTTAATGTCAGGGCTCCGTTACGAGCAGTACTTC
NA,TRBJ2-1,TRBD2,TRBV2,CASSHGLATYNEQFF,TGTGCCAGCAGCCACGGACTAGCTACCTACAATGAGCAGTTCTTC
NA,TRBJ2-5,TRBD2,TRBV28,CASSLGTSVQETQYF,TGTGCCAGCAGTTTAGGGACTAGCGTTCAAGAGACCCAGTACTTC
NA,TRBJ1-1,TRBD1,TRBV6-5,CASRDPGTGATEAFF,TGTGCCAGCAGAGACCCCGGGACAGGGGCCACTGAAGCTTTCTTT
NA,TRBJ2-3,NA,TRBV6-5,CASSRRGNTDTQYF,TGTGCCAGCAGTCGCAGGGGCAACACAGATACGCAGTATTTT
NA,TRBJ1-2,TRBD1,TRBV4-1,CASSRPGQGVKGYTF,TGCGCCAGCAGCCGACCGGGACAGGGAGTGAAAGGCTACACCTTC
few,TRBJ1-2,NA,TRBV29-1,CSVDLADSNYGYTF,TGCAGCGTTGATCTCGCGGATTCTAACTATGGCTACACCTTC
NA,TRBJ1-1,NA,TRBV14,CASSQRRGTVNTEAFF,TGTGCCAGCAGCCAAAGACGGGGAACGGTGAACACTGAAGCTTTCTTT
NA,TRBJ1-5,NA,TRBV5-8,CASSLKSSNQPQHF,TGTGCCAGCAGCTTGAAATCGAGCAATCAGCCCCAGCATTTT
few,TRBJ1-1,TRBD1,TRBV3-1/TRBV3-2,CASSQARGTTEAFF,TGTGCCAGCAGCCAAGCCAGGGGGACCACTGAAGCTTTCTTT
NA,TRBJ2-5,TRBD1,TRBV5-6,CASSLYRGLRRETQYF,TGTGCCAGCAGCTTATACAGGGGGCTTAGGCGAGAGACCCAGTACTTC
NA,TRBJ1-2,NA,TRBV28,CASSFFGRVEDEEYTF,TGTGCCAGCAGTTTTTTTGGCCGGGTAGAAGATGAGGAATACACCTTC
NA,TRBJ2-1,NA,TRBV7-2,CASSSPAAYNEQFF,TGTGCCAGCAGCTCCCCAGCGGCTTACAATGAGCAGTTCTTC
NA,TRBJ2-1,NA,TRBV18,CASSPRAGNNNEQFF,TGTGCCAGCTCACCACGCGCAGGGAACAACAATGAGCAGTTCTTC
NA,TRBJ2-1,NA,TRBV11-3,CASSPGTRSYNEQFF,TGTGCCAGCAGCCCCGGGACAAGGTCATACAATGAGCAGTTCTTC
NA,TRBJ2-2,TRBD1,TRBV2,CASRGDRSNTGELFF,TGTGCCAGCAGGGGGGACAGATCGAACACCGGGGAGCTGTTTTTT
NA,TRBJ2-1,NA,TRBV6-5,CASSSPKKIGNEQFF,TGTGCCAGCAGTTCCCCCAAGAAAATCGGGAATGAGCAGTTCTTC
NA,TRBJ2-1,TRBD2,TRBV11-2,CASSSRTSGAGEQFF,TGTGCCAGCAGCTCCAGGACTAGCGGGGCAGGTGAGCAGTTCTTC
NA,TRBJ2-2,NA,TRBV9,CASSESGGNTGELFF,TGTGCCAGCAGCGAATCCGGGGGAAACACCGGGGAGCTGTTTTTT
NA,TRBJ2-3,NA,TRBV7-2,CASSQRMGRQDTQYF,TGTGCCAGCAGCCAACGGATGGGGAGGCAAGATACGCAGTATTTT
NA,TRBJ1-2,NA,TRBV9,CASSVAPRGADGYGYTF,TGTGCCAGCAGCGTAGCTCCAAGGGGCGCGGATGGCTATGGCTACACCTTC
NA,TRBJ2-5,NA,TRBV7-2,CASSLGRGSSQYF,TGTGCCAGCAGCTTGGGCAGGGGCTCTAGCCAGTACTTC
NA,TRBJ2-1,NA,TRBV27,CASTGLSGRGGEQFF,TGTGCCAGCACCGGCCTTTCTGGGCGGGGAGGTGAGCAGTTCTTC
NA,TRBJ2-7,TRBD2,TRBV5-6,CASSFLRLAGEQYF,TGTGCCAGCAGCTTCCTACGACTAGCAGGAGAGCAGTACTTC
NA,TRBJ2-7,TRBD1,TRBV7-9,CASSPTGNEQYF,TGTGCCAGCAGCCCGACAGGGAATGAGCAGTACTTC
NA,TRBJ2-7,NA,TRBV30,CAWSVPAARSYEQYF,TGTGCCTGGAGTGTACCAGCGGCCCGCTCCTACGAGCAGTACTTC
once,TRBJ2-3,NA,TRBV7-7,CASSLGQATDTQYF,TGTGCCAGCAGCTTAGGACAGGCCACAGATACGCAGTATTTT
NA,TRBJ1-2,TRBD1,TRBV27,CASSFLGQGFGYTF,TGTGCCAGCAGTTTCTTAGGACAGGGGTTTGGCTACACCTTC
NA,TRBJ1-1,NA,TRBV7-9,CASSLHIGDTEAFF,TGTGCCAGCAGCTTACATATCGGGGACACTGAAGCTTTCTTT
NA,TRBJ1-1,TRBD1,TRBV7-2,CASSEVGTVPFTEAFF,TGTGCCAGCAGCGAAGTCGGGACAGTCCCCTTTACTGAAGCTTTCTTT
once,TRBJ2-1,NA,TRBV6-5,CASSLKGWNEQFF,TGTGCCAGCAGCCTGAAGGGGTGGAATGAGCAGTTCTTC
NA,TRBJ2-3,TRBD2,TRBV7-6,CASSSRAGGGTDTQYF,TGTGCCAGCAGCTCAAGAGCGGGGGGAGGCACAGATACGCAGTATTTT
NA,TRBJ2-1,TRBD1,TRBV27,CASSQDRGPWNEQFF,TGTGCCAGCAGTCAAGACAGGGGGCCGTGGAATGAGCAGTTCTTC
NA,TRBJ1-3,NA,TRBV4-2,CASSQDKRGGSGNTIYF,TGTGCCAGCAGCCAAGATAAGAGGGGGGGCTCTGGAAACACCATATATTTT